This T cell receptor (beta chain) was identified during a study of blood T cell repertoires in COVID-19 (dated by TCRdb to 2018 to 2021). About the full investigation: Collaborator samples came from the United States, Italy and Spain and covered acute and convalescent phases of COVID-19. The prospective study material was composed of cDNA or gDNA derived from T cells, B-cell-depleted T cells, or PBMCs. Subjects who had been exposed to COVID-19, were actively infected with it, or had recovered from it provided the deeply sampled blood TCRbeta repertoires that made up the dataset. The repertoires were released in a freely available public database intended as a resource for research on the immune response to SARS-CoV-2. The samples were drawn from two sources: the first 160 participants of the ongoing ImmuneRACE study, and fewer than 1,500 subjects contributed by 6 global collaborators. Sample metadata almost always included a de-identified subject ID, COVID-19 status, age in years and sex. Where available, HLA class I and class II types were obtained from metadata supplied by the sample provider rather than from assay-based typing. Overall results and qualifications from the work: How much clinical and demographic metadata was included differed by source and by participant, and the metadata was provided uncurated.

A word on this clone: The clone's antigen remains unknown. Within one base of it there is no much larger clone, and no base qualities were kept.

Each collaborating institution followed its own protocols to collect whole blood in K2EDTA tubes. Collaborator samples were shipped for TCRbeta analysis as frozen whole blood, isolated PBMCs, or DNA extracted from either sample type. The immunoSEQ Assay, a bias-controlled multiplex PCR, was used to amplify TCRbeta CDR3 regions from genomic DNA. On the authors' methods: Nucleated cell counts per sample were estimated from amplification of reference gene primers within the assay. Sequence reads were collapsed and filtered to measure the absolute abundance of every unique TCRbeta CDR3 rearrangement. For each sample, productive Simpson clonality was calculated as the square root of Simpson's diversity index over productive rearrangements. Drawn from immuneACCESS, this table holds only the in-frame rearrangements with V and J called that TCRdb kept. Clones are partly lost; checked studies trace under half to an unresolved V gene and leave the rest unexplained. The DNA gave D and trimming, while V, J and clone size come from that table. In all, the sample holds a few hundred thousand clones, and 70% to 90% of those were seen once. The top ten clonotypes cover under 4% of the sample.

The sequence came from a man between 18 and 35 years old with active or convalescent COVID-19. Specimen: peripheral blood.

The DNA sequence is given as TGTGCCTGCGCGGGACTAGCGGGGGGTGAGACCCAGTACTTC. Translated, this gives CACAGLAGGETQYF. Recombination joined TRBV30 with TRBJ2-5; 15 junctional bases match TRBD2. According to the germline V gene (reference sequence), CDR1 reads GTSNPN and CDR2 reads SVGIG. V and J are trimmed by 6 bases and 5 bases, and the gene matches miss 4 bases of the junction. The CDR3, cysteine through phenylalanine, is 14 amino acids long. Just the 42-base CDR3 DNA is kept, in frame starting at base 1.